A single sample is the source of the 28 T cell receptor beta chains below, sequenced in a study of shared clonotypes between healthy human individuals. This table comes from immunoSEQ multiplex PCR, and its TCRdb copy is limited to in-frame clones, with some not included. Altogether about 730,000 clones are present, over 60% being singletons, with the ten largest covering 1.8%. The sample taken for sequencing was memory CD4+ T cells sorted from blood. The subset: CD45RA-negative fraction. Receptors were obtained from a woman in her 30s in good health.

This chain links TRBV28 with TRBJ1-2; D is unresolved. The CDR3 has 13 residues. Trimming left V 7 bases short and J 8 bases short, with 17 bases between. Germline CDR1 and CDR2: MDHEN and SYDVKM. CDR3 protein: CASNAQRVLGYTF. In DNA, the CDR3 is TGTGCCAGCAATGCACAAAGGGTTCTCGGCTACACCTTC.

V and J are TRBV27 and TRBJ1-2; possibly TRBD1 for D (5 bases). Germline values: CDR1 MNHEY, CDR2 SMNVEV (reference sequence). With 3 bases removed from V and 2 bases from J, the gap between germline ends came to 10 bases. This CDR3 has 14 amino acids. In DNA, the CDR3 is TGTGCCAGCAGTTTGTCAGGGATAAACTATGGCTACACCTTC. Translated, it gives CASSLSGINYGYTF.

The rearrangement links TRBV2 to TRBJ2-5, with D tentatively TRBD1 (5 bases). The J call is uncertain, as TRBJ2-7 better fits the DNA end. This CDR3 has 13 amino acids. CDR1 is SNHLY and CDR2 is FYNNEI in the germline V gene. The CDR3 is CASRQTAAYEQYF. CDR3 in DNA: TGTGCCAGCAGGCAGACAGCAGCCTACGAGCAGTACTTC.

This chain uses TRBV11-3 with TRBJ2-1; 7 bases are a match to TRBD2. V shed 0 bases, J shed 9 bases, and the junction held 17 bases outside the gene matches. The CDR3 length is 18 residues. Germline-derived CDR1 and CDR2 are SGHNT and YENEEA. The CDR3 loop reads CASSLDNSLWGGPGEQFF. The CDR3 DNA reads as TGTGCCAGCAGCTTAGATAATTCCCTCTGGGGAGGGCCGGGTGAGCAGTTCTTC. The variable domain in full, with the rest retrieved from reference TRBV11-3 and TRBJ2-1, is EAGVVQSPRYKIIEKKQPVAFWCNPISGHNTLYWYLQNLGQGPELLIRYENEEAVDDSQLPKDRFSAERLKGVDSTLKIQPAELGDSAVYLCASSLDNSLWGGPGEQFFGPGTRLTVL.

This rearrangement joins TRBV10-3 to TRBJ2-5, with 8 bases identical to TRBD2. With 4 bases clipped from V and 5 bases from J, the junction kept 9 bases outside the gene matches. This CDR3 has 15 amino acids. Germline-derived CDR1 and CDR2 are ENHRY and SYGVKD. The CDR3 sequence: CAISAPSGRRETQYF. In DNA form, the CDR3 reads TGTGCCATCAGTGCCCCCAGCGGGAGACGGGAGACCCAGTACTTC.

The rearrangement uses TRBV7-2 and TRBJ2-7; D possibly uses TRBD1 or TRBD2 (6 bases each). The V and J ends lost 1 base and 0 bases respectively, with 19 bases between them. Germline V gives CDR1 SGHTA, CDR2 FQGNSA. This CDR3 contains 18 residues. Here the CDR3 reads CASSLDTGTQTFSYEQYF. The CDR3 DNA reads TGTGCCAGCAGCTTAGATACAGGGACTCAAACCTTCTCCTACGAGCAGTACTTC. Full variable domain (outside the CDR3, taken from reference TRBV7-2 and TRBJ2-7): GAGVSQSPSNKVTEKGKDVELRCDPISGHTALYWYRQSLGQGLEFLIYFQGNSAPDKSGLPSDRFSAERTGGSVSTLTIQRTQQEDSAVYLCASSLDTGTQTFSYEQYFGPGTRLTVT.

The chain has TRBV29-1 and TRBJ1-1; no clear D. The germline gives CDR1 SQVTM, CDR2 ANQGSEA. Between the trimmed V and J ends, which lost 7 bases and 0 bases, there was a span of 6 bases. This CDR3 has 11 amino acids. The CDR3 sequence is CSGRMNTEAFF. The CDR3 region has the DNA TGCAGCGGCCGTATGAACACTGAAGCTTTCTTT.

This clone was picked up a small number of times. Here the CDR3 reads CASSLDRGQGRMENTIYF. The CDR3 region has the DNA TGTGCCAGCAGCTTAGACAGGGGACAGGGTAGAATGGAAAACACCATATATTTT. V gene TRBV7-8 combines with J gene TRBJ1-3; 9 bases fit TRBD1. This CDR3 is built from 18 residues. V lost 1 base to trimming and J lost 6 bases; unmatched junction nucleotides: 13. In germline, CDR1 is SGHVS, CDR2 FQNEAQ.

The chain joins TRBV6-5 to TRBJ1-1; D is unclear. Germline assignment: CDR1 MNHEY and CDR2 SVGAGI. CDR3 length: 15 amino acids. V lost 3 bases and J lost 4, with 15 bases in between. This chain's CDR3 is CASSYSLSSRTEAFF. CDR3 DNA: TGTGCCAGCAGTTATAGTTTATCCAGTCGCACTGAAGCTTTCTTT.

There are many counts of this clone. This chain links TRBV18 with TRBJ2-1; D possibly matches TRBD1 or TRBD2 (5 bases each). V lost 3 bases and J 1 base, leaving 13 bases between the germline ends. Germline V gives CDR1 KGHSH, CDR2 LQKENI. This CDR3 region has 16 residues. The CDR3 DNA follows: TGTGCCAGCTCACCCACCCCGGGGCAGTCCTACAATGAGCAGTTCTTC. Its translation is CASSPTPGQSYNEQFF.

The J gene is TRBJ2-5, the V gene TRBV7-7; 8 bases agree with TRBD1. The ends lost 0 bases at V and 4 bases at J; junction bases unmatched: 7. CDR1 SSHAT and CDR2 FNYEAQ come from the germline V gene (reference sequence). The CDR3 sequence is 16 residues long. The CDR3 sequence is CASSLARAGGGETQYF. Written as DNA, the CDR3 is TGTGCCAGCAGCTTAGCGCGGGCAGGGGGCGGAGAGACCCAGTACTTC.

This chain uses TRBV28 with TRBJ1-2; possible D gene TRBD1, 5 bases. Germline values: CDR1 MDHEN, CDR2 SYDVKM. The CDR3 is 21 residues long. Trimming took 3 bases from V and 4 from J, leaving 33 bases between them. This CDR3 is CASSFPQYLSTDMKTGYGYTF. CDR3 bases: TGTGCCAGCAGTTTCCCCCAATATCTCTCGACAGATATGAAAACCGGCTATGGCTACACCTTC.

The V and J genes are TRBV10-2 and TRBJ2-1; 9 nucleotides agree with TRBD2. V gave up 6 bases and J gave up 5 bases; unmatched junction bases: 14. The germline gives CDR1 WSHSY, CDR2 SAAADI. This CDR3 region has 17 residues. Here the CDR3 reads CASSRSGSISANNEQFF. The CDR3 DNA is TGCGCCAGCAGCCGTAGCGGGAGCATATCGGCCAACAATGAGCAGTTCTTC.

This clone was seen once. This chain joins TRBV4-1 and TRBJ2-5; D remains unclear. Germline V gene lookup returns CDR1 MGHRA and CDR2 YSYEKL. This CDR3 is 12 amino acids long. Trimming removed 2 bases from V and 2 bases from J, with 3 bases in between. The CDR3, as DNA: TGCGCCAGCAGCCAACCTCAAGAGACCCAGTACTTC. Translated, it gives CASSQPQETQYF.

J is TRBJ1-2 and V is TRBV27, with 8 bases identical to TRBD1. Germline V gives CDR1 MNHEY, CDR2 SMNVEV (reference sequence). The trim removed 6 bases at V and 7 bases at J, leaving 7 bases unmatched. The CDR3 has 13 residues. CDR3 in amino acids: CASRSGQVFGYTF. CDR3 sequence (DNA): TGTGCCAGCAGGTCGGGACAGGTATTTGGCTACACCTTC.

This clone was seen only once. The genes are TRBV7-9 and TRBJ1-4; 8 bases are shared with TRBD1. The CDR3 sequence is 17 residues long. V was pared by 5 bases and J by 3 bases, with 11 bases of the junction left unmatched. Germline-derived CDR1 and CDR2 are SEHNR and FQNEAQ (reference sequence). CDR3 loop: CASSLGQGGEANEKLFF. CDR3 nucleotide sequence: TGTGCCAGCAGCCTCGGACAGGGCGGGGAGGCTAATGAAAAACTGTTTTTT.

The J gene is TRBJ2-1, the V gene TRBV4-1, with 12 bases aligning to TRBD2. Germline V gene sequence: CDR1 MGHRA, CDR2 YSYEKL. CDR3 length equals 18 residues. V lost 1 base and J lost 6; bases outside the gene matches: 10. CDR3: CASSQGRASGRAANEQFF. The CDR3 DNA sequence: TGCGCCAGCAGCCAAGGGCGGGCTAGCGGGAGGGCTGCCAATGAGCAGTTCTTC.

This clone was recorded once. The DNA for the CDR3 is TGTGCCAGCTCAGCCGGGGGGGGCGGCCTCGAGTCCTACAATGAGCAGTTCTTC. It encodes CASSAGGGGLESYNEQFF. The J gene is TRBJ2-1, the V gene TRBV18; TRBD2 agrees at 8 bases. V lost 5 bases, J lost 1 base, and 13 bases stayed unmatched. The CDR3 sequence is 18 residues long. Germline CDR1 KGHSH, CDR2 LQKENI.

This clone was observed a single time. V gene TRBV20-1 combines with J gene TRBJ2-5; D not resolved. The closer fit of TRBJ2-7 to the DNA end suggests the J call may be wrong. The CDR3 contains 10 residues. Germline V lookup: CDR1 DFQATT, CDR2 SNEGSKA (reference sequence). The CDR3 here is CSARSHEQYF. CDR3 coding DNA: TGCAGTGCTCGTAGCCACGAGCAGTACTTC.

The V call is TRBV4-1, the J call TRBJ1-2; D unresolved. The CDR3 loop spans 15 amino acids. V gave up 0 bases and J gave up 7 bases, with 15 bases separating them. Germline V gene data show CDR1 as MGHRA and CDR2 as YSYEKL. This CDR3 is CASSQDATRDLGYTF. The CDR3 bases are TGCGCCAGCAGCCAAGATGCCACCCGGGATCTTGGCTACACCTTC.

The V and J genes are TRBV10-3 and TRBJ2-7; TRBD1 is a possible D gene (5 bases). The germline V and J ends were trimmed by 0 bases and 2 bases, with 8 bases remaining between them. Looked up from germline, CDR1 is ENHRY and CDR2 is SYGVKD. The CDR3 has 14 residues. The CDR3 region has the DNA TGTGCCATCAGTGAGTCCGGCAGGGCCTACGAGCAGTACTTC. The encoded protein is CAISESGRAYEQYF.

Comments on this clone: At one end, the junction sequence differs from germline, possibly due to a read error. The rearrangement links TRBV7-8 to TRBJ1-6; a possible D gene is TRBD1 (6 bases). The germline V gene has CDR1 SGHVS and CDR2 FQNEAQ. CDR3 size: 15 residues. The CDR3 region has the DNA TGTGCCAGCACCTTAACAGGGACGAGTAATTCACCCCTCCACTTT. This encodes CASTLTGTSNSPLHF.

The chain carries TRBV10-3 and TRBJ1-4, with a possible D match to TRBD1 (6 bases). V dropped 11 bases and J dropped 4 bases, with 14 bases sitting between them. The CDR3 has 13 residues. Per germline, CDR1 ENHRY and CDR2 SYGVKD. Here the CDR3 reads CAASGASNEKLFF. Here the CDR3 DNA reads TGTGCCGCTTCAGGGGCAAGTAATGAAAAACTGTTTTTT.

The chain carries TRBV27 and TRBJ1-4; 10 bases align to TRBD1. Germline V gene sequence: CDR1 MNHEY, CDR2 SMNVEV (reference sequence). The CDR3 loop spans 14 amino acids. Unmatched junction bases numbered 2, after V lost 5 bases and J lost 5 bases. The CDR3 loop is CASSTGQGNEKLFF. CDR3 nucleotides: TGTGCCAGCAGTACGGGACAGGGGAATGAAAAACTGTTTTTT.

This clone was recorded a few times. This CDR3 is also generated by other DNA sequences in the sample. The CDR3 here is CASSYGRGNQPQHF. CDR3 DNA sequence: TGTGCCAGCAGTTACGGAAGGGGAAATCAGCCCCAGCATTTT. The chain is built from TRBV6-5 and TRBJ1-5; perhaps TRBD1 as D (5 bases). The CDR3 is made up of 14 amino acids. V was trimmed by 2 bases and J by 4 bases, leaving 9 bases between them. In germline, CDR1 is MNHEY, CDR2 SVGAGI.

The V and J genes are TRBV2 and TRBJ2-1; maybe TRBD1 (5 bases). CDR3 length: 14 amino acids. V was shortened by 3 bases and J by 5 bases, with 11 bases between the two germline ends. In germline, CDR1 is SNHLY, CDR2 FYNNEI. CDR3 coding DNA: TGTGCCAGCAGTGACATTAGCAGGGACAATGAGCAGTTCTTC. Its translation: CASSDISRDNEQFF.

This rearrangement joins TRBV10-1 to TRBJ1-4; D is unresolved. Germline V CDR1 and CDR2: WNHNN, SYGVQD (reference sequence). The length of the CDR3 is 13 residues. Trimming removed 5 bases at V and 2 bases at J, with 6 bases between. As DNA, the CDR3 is TGCGCCAGCAGTTCCCAGACTAATGAAAAACTGTTTTTT. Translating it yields CASSSQTNEKLFF.

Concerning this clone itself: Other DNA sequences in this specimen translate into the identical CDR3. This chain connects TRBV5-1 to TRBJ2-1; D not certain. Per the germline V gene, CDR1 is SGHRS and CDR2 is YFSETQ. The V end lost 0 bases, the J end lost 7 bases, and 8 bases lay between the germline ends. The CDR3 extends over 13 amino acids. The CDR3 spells CASSLVVPNEQFF. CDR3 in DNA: TGCGCCAGCAGCTTGGTGGTCCCTAATGAGCAGTTCTTC.